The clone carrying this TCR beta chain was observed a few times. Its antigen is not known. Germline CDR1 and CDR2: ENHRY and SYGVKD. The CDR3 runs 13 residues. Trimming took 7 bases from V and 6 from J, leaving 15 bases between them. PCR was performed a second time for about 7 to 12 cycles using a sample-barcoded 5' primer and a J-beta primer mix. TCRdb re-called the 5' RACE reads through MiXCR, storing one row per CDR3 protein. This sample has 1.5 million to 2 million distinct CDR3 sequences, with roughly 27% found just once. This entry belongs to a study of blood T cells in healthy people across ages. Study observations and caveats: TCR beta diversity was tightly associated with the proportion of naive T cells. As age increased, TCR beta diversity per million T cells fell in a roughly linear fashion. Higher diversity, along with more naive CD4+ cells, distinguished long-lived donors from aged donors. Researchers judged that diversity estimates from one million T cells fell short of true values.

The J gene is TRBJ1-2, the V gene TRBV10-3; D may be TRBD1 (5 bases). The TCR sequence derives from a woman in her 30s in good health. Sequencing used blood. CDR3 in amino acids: CAINSGLDDGYTF. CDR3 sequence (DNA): TGTGCCATCAATTCAGGGCTCGACGATGGCTACACCTTC.